This T cell receptor (beta chain) was recovered during a study of blood T cells in healthy people across ages. Study context: About one barcoded beta molecule per two T cells was captured by template switching. Whole-study findings and limits: Both higher diversity and more naive CD4+ cells marked long-lived donors when set against aged donors. Diversity of TCR beta per million T cells declined in a roughly linear way with age.

Sample-barcoded 5' priming and a J-beta primer mix drove a second PCR of roughly 6 to 12 cycles. MiXCR, run by TCRdb on the 5' RACE reads, gives a single entry per CDR3 protein. The table has around 1,600,000 distinct CDR3 sequences, less than 45% seen once. In regard to this clonotype: Its target is not known.

V dropped 3 bases and J dropped 5; count of bases not matched to a gene: 11. CDR1 and CDR2 (germline): MNHEY, SMNVEV (reference sequence). The CDR3 runs 17 residues. The rearrangement joins TRBV27 to TRBJ2-3, with 10 bases fitting TRBD1. The source of this sequence is a woman younger than 30 in good health. The sample was blood. The CDR3 protein is CASSLATPGQGLDTQYF. CDR3 DNA: TGTGCCAGCAGTTTGGCGACACCGGGACAGGGGTTAGATACGCAGTATTTT.